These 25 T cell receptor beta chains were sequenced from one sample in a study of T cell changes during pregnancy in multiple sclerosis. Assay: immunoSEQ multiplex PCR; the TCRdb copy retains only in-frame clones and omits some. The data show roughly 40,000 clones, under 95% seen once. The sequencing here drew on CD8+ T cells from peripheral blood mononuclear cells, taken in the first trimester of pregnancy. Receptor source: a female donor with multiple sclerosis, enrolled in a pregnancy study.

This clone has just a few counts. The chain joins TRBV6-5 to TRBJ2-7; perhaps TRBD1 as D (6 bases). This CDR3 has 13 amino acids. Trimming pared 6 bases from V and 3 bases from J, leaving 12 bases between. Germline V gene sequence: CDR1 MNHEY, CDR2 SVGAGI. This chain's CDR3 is CASRETGDYEQYF. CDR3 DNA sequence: TGTGCCAGCAGGGAGACAGGCGACTACGAGCAGTACTTC.

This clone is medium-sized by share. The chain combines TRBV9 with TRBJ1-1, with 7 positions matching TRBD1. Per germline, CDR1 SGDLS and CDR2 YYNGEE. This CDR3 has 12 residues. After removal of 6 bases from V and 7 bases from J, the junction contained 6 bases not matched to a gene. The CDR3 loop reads CASTSRQGEAFF. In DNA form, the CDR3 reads TGTGCCAGCACGTCCCGACAGGGTGAAGCTTTCTTT.

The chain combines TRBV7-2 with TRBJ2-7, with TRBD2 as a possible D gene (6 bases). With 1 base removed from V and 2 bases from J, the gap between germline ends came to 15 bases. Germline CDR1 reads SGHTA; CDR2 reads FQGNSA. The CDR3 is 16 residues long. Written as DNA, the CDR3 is TGTGCCAGCAGCTTAGAGGGAGATGGGGGGACCTACGAGCAGTACTTC. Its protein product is CASSLEGDGGTYEQYF.

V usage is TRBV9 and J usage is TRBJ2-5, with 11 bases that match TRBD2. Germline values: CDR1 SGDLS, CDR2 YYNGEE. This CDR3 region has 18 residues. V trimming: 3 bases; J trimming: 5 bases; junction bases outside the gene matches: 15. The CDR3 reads CASSAPKTIAGGLETQYF. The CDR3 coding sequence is TGTGCCAGCAGCGCCCCGAAGACCATAGCGGGGGGGCTGGAGACCCAGTACTTC.

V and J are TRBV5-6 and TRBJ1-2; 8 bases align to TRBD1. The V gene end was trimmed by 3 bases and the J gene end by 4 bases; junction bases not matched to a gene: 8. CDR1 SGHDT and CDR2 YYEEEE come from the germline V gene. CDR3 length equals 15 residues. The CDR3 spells CASSSNLDRAYGYTF. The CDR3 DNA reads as TGTGCCAGCAGCTCCAACCTGGACAGGGCCTATGGCTACACCTTC.

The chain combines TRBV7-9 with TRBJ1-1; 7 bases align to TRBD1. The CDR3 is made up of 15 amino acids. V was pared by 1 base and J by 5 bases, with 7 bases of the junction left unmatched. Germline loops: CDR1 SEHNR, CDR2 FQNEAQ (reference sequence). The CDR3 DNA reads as TGTGCCAGCAGCTTAGTGTCAGGGGGTTTTACTGAAGCTTTCTTT. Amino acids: CASSLVSGGFTEAFF.

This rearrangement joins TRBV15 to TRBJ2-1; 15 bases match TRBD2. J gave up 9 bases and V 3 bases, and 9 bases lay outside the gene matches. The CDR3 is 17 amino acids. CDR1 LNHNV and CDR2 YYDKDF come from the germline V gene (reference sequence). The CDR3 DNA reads TGTGCCACCAGCAGCTTCGGGACTAGCGGGGGGCTGGGTGAGCAGTTCTTC. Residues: CATSSFGTSGGLGEQFF. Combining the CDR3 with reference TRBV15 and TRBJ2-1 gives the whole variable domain DAMVIQNPRYQVTQFGKPVTLSCSQTLNHNVMYWYQQKSSQAPKLLFHYYDKDFNNEADTPDNFQSRRPNTSFCFLDIRSPGLGDTAMYLCATSSFGTSGGLGEQFFGPGTRLTVL.

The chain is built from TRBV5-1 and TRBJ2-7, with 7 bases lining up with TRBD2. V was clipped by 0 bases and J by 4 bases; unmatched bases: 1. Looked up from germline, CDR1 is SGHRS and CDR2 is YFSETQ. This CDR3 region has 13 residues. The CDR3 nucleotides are TGCGCCAGCAGCTTGGGGGGGGGATACGAGCAGTACTTC. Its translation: CASSLGGGYEQYF.

CDR3 residues: CATSPDITYEQYF. In DNA form, the CDR3 reads TGTGCCACCTCCCCGGACATAACCTACGAGCAGTACTTC. The rearrangement uses TRBV15 and TRBJ2-7; D is perhaps TRBD1 (5 bases). CDR1 LNHNV and CDR2 YYDKDF come from the germline V gene (reference sequence). Between the trimmed V and J ends, which lost 8 bases and 2 bases, there was a span of 13 bases. The CDR3 covers 13 residues.

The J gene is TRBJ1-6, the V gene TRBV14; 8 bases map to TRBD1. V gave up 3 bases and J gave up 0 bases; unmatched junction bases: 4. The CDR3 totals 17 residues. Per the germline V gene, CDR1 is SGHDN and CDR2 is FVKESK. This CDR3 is CASSQGTGYSYNSPLHF. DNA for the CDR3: TGTGCCAGCAGCCAGGGGACAGGTTACTCCTATAATTCACCCCTCCACTTT.

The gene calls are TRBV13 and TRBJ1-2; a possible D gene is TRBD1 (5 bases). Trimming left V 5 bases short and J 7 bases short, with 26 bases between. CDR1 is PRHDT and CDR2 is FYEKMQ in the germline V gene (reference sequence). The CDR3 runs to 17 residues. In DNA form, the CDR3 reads TGTGCCAGCAGCCCAAGGACATTGGGTGTAGCTTGGGGTGGCTACACCTTC. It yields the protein CASSPRTLGVAWGGYTF.

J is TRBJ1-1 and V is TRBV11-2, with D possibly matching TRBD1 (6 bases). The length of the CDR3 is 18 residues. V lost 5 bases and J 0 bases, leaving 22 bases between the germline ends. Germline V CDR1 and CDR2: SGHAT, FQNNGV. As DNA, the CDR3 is TGTGCCAGCAGCCGAACCCCGGGGGGCCTAGGGATGAACACTGAAGCTTTCTTT. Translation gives CASSRTPGGLGMNTEAFF.

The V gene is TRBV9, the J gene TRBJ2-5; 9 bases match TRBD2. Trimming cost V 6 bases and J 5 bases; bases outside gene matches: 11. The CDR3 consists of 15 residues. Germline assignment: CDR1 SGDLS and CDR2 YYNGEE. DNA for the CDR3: TGTGCCAGCACTGGTGGCGGGGGGGCCATGGAGACCCAGTACTTC. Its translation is CASTGGGGAMETQYF.

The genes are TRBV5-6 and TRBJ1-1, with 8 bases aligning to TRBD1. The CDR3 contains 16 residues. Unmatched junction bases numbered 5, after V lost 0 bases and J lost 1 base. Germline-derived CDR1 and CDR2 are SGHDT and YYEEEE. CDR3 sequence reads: CASSLAEDRANTEAFF. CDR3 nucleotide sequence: TGTGCCAGCAGCTTGGCGGAGGACAGGGCGAACACTGAAGCTTTCTTT. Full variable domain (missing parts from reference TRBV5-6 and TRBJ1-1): DAGVTQSPTHLIKTRGQQVTLRCSPKSGHDTVSWYQQALGQGPQFIFQYYEEEERQRGNFPDRFSGHQFPNYSSELNVNALLLGDSALYLCASSLAEDRANTEAFFGQGTRLTVV.

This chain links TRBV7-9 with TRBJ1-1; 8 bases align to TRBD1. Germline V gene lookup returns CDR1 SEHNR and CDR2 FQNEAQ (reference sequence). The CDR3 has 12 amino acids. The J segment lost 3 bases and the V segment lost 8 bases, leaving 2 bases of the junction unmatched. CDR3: CASATGDTEAFF. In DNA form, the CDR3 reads TGTGCCAGCGCGACAGGGGACACTGAAGCTTTCTTT.

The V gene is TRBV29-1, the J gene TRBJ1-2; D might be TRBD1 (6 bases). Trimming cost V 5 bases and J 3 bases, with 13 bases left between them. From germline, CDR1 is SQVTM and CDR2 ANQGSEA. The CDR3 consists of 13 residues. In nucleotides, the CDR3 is TGCAGCGTTCCCAGGGGTCTGGACTATGGCTACACCTTC. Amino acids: CSVPRGLDYGYTF. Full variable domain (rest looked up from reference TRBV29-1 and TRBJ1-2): SAVISQKPSRDICQRGTSLTIQCQVDSQVTMMFWYRQQPGQSLTLIATANQGSEATYESGFVIDKFPISRPNLTFSTLTVSNMSPEDSSIYLCSVPRGLDYGYTFGSGTRLTVV.

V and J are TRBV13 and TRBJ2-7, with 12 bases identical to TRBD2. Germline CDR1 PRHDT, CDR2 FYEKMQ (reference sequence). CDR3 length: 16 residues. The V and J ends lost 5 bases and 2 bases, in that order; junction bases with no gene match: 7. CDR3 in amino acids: CASSARLAGATYEQYF. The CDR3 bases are TGTGCCAGCAGCGCTAGACTAGCGGGGGCGACCTACGAGCAGTACTTC.

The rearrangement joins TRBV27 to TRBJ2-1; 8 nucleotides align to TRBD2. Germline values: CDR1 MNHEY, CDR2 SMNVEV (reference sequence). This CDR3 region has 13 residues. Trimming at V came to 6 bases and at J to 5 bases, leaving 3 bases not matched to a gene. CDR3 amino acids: CASSSGGNNEQFF. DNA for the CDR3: TGTGCCAGCAGCTCGGGGGGGAACAATGAGCAGTTCTTC.

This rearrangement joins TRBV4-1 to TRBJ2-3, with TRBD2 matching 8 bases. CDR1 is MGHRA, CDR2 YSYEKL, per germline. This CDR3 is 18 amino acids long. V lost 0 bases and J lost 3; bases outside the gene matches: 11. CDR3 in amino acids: CASSQDPGLAGSTDTQYF. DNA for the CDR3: TGCGCCAGCAGCCAAGATCCGGGCCTAGCGGGTTCGACAGATACGCAGTATTTT.

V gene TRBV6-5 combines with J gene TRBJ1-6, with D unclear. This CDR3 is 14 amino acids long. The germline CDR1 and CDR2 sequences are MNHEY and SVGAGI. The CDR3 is CATGESSYNSPLHF. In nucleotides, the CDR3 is TGTGCGACCGGGGAGAGCTCCTATAATTCACCCCTCCACTTT.

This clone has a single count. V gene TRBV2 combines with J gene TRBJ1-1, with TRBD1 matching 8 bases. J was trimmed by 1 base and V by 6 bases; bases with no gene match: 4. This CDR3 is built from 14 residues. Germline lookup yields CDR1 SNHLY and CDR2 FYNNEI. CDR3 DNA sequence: TGTGCCAGCAGACCTACAGGGGGGAACACTGAAGCTTTCTTT. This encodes CASRPTGGNTEAFF.

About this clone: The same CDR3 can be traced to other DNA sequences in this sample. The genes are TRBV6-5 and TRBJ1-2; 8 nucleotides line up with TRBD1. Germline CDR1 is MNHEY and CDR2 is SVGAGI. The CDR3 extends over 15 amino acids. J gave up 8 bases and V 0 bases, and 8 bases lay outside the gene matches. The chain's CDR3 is CASSYSGQGAGGYTF. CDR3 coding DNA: TGTGCCAGCAGTTACTCGGGGCAGGGGGCGGGCGGCTACACCTTC.

The CDR3 protein is CASSHVASASEKLFF. The DNA of the CDR3 is TGTGCCAGCAGCCACGTCGCATCCGCCAGTGAAAAACTGTTTTTT. This chain uses TRBV11-2 with TRBJ1-4, with unresolved D. The CDR3 sequence is 15 residues long. Germline V gene lookup returns CDR1 SGHAT and CDR2 FQNNGV. Trimming pared 5 bases from V and 7 bases from J, leaving 17 bases between.

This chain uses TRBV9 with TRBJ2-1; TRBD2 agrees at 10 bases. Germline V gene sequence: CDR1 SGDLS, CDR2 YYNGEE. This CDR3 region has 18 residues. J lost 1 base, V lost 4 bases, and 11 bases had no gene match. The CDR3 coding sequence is TGTGCCAGCAGCCCCCCCAGCGGGGGGGCGAGTTCCTACAATGAGCAGTTCTTC. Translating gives CASSPPSGGASSYNEQFF.

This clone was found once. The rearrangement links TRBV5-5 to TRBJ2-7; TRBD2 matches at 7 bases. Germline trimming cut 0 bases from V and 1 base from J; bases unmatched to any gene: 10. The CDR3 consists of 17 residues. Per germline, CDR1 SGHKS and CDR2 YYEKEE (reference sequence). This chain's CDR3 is CASSLVGGRPASYEQYF. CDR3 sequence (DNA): TGTGCCAGCAGCTTGGTGGGGGGGAGACCGGCGTCCTACGAGCAGTACTTC. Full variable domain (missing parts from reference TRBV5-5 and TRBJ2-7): DAGVTQSPTHLIKTRGQQVTLRCSPISGHKSVSWYQQVLGQGPQFIFQYYEKEERGRGNFPDRFSARQFPNYSSELNVNALLLGDSALYLCASSLVGGRPASYEQYFGPGTRLTVT.